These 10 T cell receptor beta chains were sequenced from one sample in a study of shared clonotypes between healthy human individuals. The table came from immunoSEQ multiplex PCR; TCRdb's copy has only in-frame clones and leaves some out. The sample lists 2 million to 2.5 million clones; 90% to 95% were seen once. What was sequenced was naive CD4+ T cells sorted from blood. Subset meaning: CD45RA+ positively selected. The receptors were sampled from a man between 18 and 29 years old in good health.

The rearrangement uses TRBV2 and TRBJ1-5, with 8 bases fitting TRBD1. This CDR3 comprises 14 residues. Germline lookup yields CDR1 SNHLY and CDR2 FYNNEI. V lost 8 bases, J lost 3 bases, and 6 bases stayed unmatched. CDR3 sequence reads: CASRGQGDNQPQHF. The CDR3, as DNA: TGTGCCAGCCGCGGACAGGGTGACAATCAGCCCCAGCATTTT.

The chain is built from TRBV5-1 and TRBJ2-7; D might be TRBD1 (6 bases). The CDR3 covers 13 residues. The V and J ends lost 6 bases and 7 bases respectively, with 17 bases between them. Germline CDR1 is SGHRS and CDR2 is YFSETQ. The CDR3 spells CASNRGHPEEQYF. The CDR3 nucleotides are TGCGCCAGCAACCGGGGACATCCAGAAGAGCAGTACTTC. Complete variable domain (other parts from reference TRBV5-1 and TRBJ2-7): KAGVTQTPRYLIKTRGQQVTLSCSPISGHRSVSWYQQTPGQGLQFLFEYFSETQRNKGNFPGRFSGRQFSNSRSEMNVSTLELGDSALYLCASNRGHPEEQYFGPGTRLTVT.

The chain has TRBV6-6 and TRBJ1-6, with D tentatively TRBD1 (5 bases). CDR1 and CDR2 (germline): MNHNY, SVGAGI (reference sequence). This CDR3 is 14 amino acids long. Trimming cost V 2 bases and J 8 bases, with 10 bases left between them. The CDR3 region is CASSYGGLHSPLHF. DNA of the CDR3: TGTGCCAGCAGTTACGGGGGGTTGCATTCACCCCTCCACTTT.

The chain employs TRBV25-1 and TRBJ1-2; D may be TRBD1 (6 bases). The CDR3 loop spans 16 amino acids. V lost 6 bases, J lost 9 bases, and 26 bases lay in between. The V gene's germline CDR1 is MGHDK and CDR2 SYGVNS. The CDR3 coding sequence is TGTGCCAGCAGCACAAACAAAGAGGGACAACAGTCCCGCTACACCTTC. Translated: CASSTNKEGQQSRYTF.

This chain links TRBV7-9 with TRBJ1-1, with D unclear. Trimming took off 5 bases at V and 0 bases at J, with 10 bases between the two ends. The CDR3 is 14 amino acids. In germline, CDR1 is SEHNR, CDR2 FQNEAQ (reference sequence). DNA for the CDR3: TGTGCCAGCAGCCCCGACTGGATGAACACTGAAGCTTTCTTT. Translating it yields CASSPDWMNTEAFF.

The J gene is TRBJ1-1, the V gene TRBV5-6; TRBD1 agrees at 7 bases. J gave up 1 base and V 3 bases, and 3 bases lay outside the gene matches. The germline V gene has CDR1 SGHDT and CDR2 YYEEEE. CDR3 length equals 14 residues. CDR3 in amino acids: CASSSRDRNTEAFF. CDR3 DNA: TGTGCCAGCAGCTCTCGGGACAGGAACACTGAAGCTTTCTTT.

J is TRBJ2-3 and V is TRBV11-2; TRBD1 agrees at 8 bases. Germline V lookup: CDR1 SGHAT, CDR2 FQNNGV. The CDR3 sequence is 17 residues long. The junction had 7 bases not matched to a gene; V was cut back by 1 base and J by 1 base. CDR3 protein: CASSLVVQGAGTDTQYF. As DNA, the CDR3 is TGTGCCAGCAGCTTAGTCGTCCAGGGGGCAGGCACAGATACGCAGTATTTT.

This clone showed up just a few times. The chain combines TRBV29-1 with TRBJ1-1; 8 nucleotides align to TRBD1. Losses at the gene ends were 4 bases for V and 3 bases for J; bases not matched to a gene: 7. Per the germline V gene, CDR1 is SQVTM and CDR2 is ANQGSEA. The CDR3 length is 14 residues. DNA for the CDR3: TGCAGCGTTGCCCGGACAGGGTTGTACACTGAAGCTTTCTTT. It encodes CSVARTGLYTEAFF.

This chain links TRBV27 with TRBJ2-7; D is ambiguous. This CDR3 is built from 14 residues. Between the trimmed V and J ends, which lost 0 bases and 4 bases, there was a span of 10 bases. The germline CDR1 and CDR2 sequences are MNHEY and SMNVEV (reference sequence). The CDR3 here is CASSLSFSRYEQYF. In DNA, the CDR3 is TGTGCCAGCAGTTTATCGTTTAGCAGGTACGAGCAGTACTTC.

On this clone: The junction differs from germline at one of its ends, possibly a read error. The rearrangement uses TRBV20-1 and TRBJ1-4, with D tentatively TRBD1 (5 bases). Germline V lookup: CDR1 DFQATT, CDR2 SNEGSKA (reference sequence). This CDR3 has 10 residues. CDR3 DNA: TGCAGTGCCGAGGCGGGGACCACGATTTTT. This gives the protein CSAEAGTTIF.